This TCR beta chain was identified during a study of early T cells in non-severe SARS-CoV-2 infection. Study-level information: Bulk RNA from unsorted whole blood was sequenced; chains were unpaired.

This clonotype was recorded at least ten times. Its antigen is as yet unknown. Study conclusions and caveats: Matching with VDJdb favored anti-spike CD8 responses (missing private and CD4 specificities).

Germline CDR1 and CDR2: MRHNA and SNTAGT. V was pared by 0 bases and J by 1 base, with 5 bases between. The CDR3 sequence is 14 residues long. Unique molecular identifier tags were affixed to discrete cDNA molecules. Using its own MiXCR run on the 5' RACE reads, TCRdb lists one record per CDR3 protein. The top ten hold around 4.1% of the sample, which has around 46,000 distinct CDR3 sequences, roughly 5.3% seen once. The chain combines TRBV6-4 with TRBJ2-3; D unresolved. The sequenced sample was whole blood. This sequence was found in an adult who was a healthcare worker with PCR-confirmed SARS-CoV-2 infection or an uninfected control (not recorded which). The CDR3 DNA reads TGTGCCAGCAGTGACTCCCCAGGCACAGATACGCAGTATTTT. Translating gives CASSDSPGTDTQYF.